These 5 T cell receptor beta chains came from one sample sequenced in a study of beta chain features in type 1 diabetes. The sequenced template was cDNA made from the entire isolated RNA. Profiled with immunoSEQ multiplex PCR; TCRdb holds only in-frame clones, not every one. This table has about 40,000 clones, around half appearing once. The sequenced material came from central memory CD4+ T cells from blood. The receptors shown here come from a woman aged 18-29 years in good health.

This clone turned up a few times. The chain couples TRBV7-2 to TRBJ2-3; D gene ambiguous. Germline CDR1 reads SGHTA; CDR2 reads FQGNSA. This CDR3 is built from 13 residues. With 5 bases removed from V and 2 bases from J, the gap between germline ends came to 8 bases. This CDR3 is CASSPGNTDTQYF. DNA for the CDR3: TGTGCCAGCAGCCCTGGCAACACAGATACGCAGTATTTT. Variable domain in full (rest from reference TRBV7-2 and TRBJ2-3): GAGVSQSPSNKVTEKGKDVELRCDPISGHTALYWYRQSLGQGLEFLIYFQGNSAPDKSGLPSDRFSAERTGGSVSTLTIQRTQQEDSAVYLCASSPGNTDTQYFGPGTRLTVL.

The gene calls are TRBV9 and TRBJ1-1; 9 bases align to TRBD1. J was trimmed by 6 bases and V by 0 bases; bases with no gene match: 0. The CDR3 consists of 13 residues. Germline V gives CDR1 SGDLS, CDR2 YYNGEE. This chain's CDR3 is CASSVGTGAEAFF. The DNA of the CDR3 is TGTGCCAGCAGCGTAGGGACAGGGGCTGAAGCTTTCTTT.

This rearrangement joins TRBV19 to TRBJ2-1, with D maybe TRBD2 (6 bases). The germline CDR1 and CDR2 sequences are LNHDA and SQIVND (reference sequence). The CDR3 totals 11 residues. The ends were cut back, 8 bases at V and 9 bases at J, with 11 bases in the middle. Here the CDR3 DNA reads TGTGCCAGTCGGGACTTGAGTGAGCAGTTCTTC. Translated: CASRDLSEQFF.

The chain couples TRBV11-1 to TRBJ2-3; D is unclear. V was shortened by 3 bases and J by 0 bases, with 10 bases between the two germline ends. The CDR3 sequence is 15 residues long. The V gene's germline CDR1 is SGHAT and CDR2 FQDESV (reference sequence). The CDR3 loop reads CASSFSPVSTDTQYF. The CDR3 nucleotides are TGTGCCAGCAGCTTCTCCCCGGTCAGCACAGATACGCAGTATTTT.

This rearrangement joins TRBV9 to TRBJ2-3; the match to TRBD1 covers 7 bases. CDR1 SGDLS and CDR2 YYNGEE come from the germline V gene. The V and J ends lost 4 bases and 0 bases, in that order; junction bases with no gene match: 5. This CDR3 spans 15 amino acids. The CDR3 nucleotides are TGTGCCAGCAGCCCGACAGGGTACAGCACAGATACGCAGTATTTT. Encoded protein: CASSPTGYSTDTQYF.